This record covers a single TCR beta chain. As yet, its antigen is unknown. The data derive from a study of T cells expressing NK-cell markers. About the study: One of the eight sequenced donors was seronegative, whereas the other seven were HCMV-seropositive. The study, taken as a whole, reports: In a group of 5 or 6 donors, dominant NKG2C+ clonotypes represented about 1.0-8% of CD8+ T cells.

TCRdb reanalyzed the 5' RACE reads, giving one entry per CDR3 protein sequence and no DNA. This table lists fewer than 400,000 distinct CDR3 sequences. Germline CDR1 and CDR2: MGHRA and YSYEKL. This CDR3 is 13 amino acids long. This sequence joins TRBV4-1 and TRBJ2-1; the TCRdb call, TRBD2, lacks DNA for checking. The sequence was obtained from a woman aged 45-60 years in good health. Material for sequencing was blood T cells: a sorted CD56 or NKG2C T cell subset, CD4+ or CD8+ T cells, or bulk PBMC T cells (not recorded which). The CDR3 is CASSQGRGSEQFF.